These 4 T cell receptor beta chains originate from one sample sequenced in a study of blood T cell repertoires in COVID-19. Assay used: immunoSEQ multiplex PCR; TCRdb lists only in-frame clones, some missing. The data contain about 260,000 clones, about 91% of them seen just once; the ten biggest clones take up around 2.5%. The sequenced sample was peripheral blood. The receptors were gathered from a person in their late teens or twenties with COVID-19, enrolled during active disease.

This chain joins TRBV19 and TRBJ2-7, with TRBD2 matching 7 bases. CDR1 LNHDA and CDR2 SQIVND come from the germline V gene (reference sequence). The CDR3 runs to 16 residues. V trimming: 3 bases; J trimming: 2 bases; junction bases outside the gene matches: 10. CDR3 sequence reads: CASSMGTGTIPYEQYF. The CDR3 DNA reads as TGTGCCAGTAGTATGGGGACCGGGACTATCCCCTACGAGCAGTACTTC.

This clone has just a few counts. The chain links TRBV25-1 to TRBJ1-4, with D uncertain. The CDR3 extends over 13 amino acids. The V and J ends lost 4 bases and 7 bases respectively, with 10 bases between them. CDR1 is MGHDK and CDR2 is SYGVNS in the germline V gene. Here the CDR3 reads CASSGTSSEKLFF. As DNA, the CDR3 is TGTGCCAGCAGTGGAACCTCTAGTGAAAAACTGTTTTTT.

The chain recombines TRBV28 with TRBJ2-7, with 9 bases fitting TRBD1. The CDR3 has 17 residues. V lost 2 bases, J lost 2 bases, and 10 bases stayed unmatched. Germline assignment: CDR1 MDHEN and CDR2 SYDVKM. The CDR3: CASSLPDRGFVPYEQYF. CDR3 coding DNA: TGTGCCAGCAGTTTACCGGACAGGGGCTTCGTCCCCTACGAGCAGTACTTC. Full variable domain (remainder filled in from reference TRBV28 and TRBJ2-7): DVKVTQSSRYLVKRTGEKVFLECVQDMDHENMFWYRQDPGLGLRLIYFSYDVKMKEKGDIPEGYSVSREKKERFSLILESASTNQTSMYLCASSLPDRGFVPYEQYFGPGTRLTVT.

This chain links TRBV2 with TRBJ2-5; D not certain. Trimming took 6 bases from V and 1 from J, leaving 9 bases between them. The CDR3 is 13 residues long. Looked up from germline, CDR1 is SNHLY and CDR2 is FYNNEI. CDR3 sequence reads: CASRWPLQETQYF. The CDR3 bases are TGTGCCAGCAGGTGGCCGCTCCAAGAGACCCAGTACTTC.